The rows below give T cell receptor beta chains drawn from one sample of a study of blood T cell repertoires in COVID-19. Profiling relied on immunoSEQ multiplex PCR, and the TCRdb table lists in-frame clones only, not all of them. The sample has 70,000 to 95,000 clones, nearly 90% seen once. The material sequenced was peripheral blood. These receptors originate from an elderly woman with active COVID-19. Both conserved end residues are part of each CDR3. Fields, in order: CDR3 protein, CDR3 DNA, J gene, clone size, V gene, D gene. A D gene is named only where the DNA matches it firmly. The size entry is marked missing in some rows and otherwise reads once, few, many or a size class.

CDR3aa: CASSFQGGATYEQYF; CDR3nt: TGTGCCAGCAGTTTCCAAGGGGGGGCGACATACGAGCAGTACTTC; j_gene: TRBJ2-7; abundance: NA; v_gene: TRBV28; d_gene: NA
CDR3aa: CSARPGGVDIQYF; CDR3nt: TGCAGCGCTAGACCCGGCGGGGTGGACATTCAGTACTTC; j_gene: TRBJ2-4; abundance: NA; v_gene: TRBV29-1; d_gene: NA
CDR3aa: CASSLGTGKEKLFF; CDR3nt: TGTGCCAGCAGCCTGGGGACAGGGAAGGAAAAACTGTTTTTT; j_gene: TRBJ1-4; abundance: once; v_gene: TRBV5-4; d_gene: TRBD1
CDR3aa: CASTLTSDSYNEQFF; CDR3nt: TGTGCCAGTACTCTTACTAGCGACAGCTACAATGAGCAGTTCTTC; j_gene: TRBJ2-1; abundance: NA; v_gene: TRBV19; d_gene: TRBD2
CDR3aa: CASSLQGATDTQYF; CDR3nt: TGTGCCAGCAGCCTACAGGGGGCAACAGATACGCAGTATTTT; j_gene: TRBJ2-3; abundance: NA; v_gene: TRBV9; d_gene: TRBD1
CDR3aa: CASSRPPQGNGNEQFF; CDR3nt: TGTGCCAGCAGCCGTCCGCCACAGGGAAACGGCAATGAGCAGTTCTTC; j_gene: TRBJ2-1; abundance: NA; v_gene: TRBV3-1/TRBV3-2; d_gene: NA
CDR3aa: CASSTGHASYNEQFF; CDR3nt: TGTGCCAGCAGTACGGGACACGCCTCCTACAATGAGCAGTTCTTC; j_gene: TRBJ2-1; abundance: once; v_gene: TRBV6-6; d_gene: NA
CDR3aa: CASSGQRSSYEQYF; CDR3nt: TGTGCCAGCAGCGGACAGAGGAGCTCCTACGAGCAGTACTTC; j_gene: TRBJ2-7; abundance: NA; v_gene: TRBV7-6; d_gene: NA
CDR3aa: CASSPLLGQGVIGELFF; CDR3nt: TGTGCCAGCAGCCCACTTCTCGGACAGGGGGTAATCGGGGAGCTGTTTTTT; j_gene: TRBJ2-2; abundance: NA; v_gene: TRBV7-8; d_gene: TRBD1
CDR3aa: CASSLRGYNSPLHF; CDR3nt: TGTGCCAGCAGTCTAAGGGGCTATAATTCACCCCTCCACTTT; j_gene: TRBJ1-6; abundance: NA; v_gene: TRBV25-1; d_gene: NA
CDR3aa: CASRLAGGLGTYNEQFF; CDR3nt: TGTGCCAGTCGACTAGCGGGAGGGTTGGGGACTTACAATGAGCAGTTCTTC; j_gene: TRBJ2-1; abundance: few; v_gene: TRBV19; d_gene: TRBD2
CDR3aa: CAISDRGGTDTQYF; CDR3nt: TGTGCCATCTCAGACAGGGGAGGCACAGATACGCAGTATTTT; j_gene: TRBJ2-3; abundance: NA; v_gene: TRBV6-6; d_gene: TRBD1
CDR3aa: CASSWVLTGWENTEAFF; CDR3nt: TGTGCCAGCAGTTGGGTACTGACAGGGTGGGAGAACACTGAAGCTTTCTTT; j_gene: TRBJ1-1; abundance: NA; v_gene: TRBV28; d_gene: TRBD1
CDR3aa: CASSFRDSETYGYTF; CDR3nt: TGTGCCAGTAGTTTCCGGGACAGTGAAACGTATGGCTACACCTTC; j_gene: TRBJ1-2; abundance: few; v_gene: TRBV19; d_gene: TRBD1
CDR3aa: CRGGTSYEQYF; CDR3nt: TGCCGAGGGGGCACTTCCTACGAGCAGTACTTC; j_gene: TRBJ2-7; abundance: NA; v_gene: TRBV20-1; d_gene: TRBD1
CDR3aa: CASSSGTSGSYEQYF; CDR3nt: TGTGCCAGCAGTTCAGGGACTAGCGGTTCCTACGAGCAGTACTTC; j_gene: TRBJ2-7; abundance: NA; v_gene: TRBV6-6; d_gene: TRBD2
CDR3aa: CASSTRQGQTYEQYF; CDR3nt: TGTGCCAGCAGCACCAGACAGGGCCAAACCTACGAGCAGTACTTC; j_gene: TRBJ2-7; abundance: NA; v_gene: TRBV7-8; d_gene: TRBD1
CDR3aa: CSVVGDYSEETQYF; CDR3nt: TGCAGCGTCGTAGGGGACTACTCGGAGGAGACCCAGTACTTC; j_gene: TRBJ2-5; abundance: few; v_gene: TRBV29-1; d_gene: TRBD2
CDR3aa: CASSQVRTEAFF; CDR3nt: TGTGCCAGCAGCCAAGTTCGCACTGAAGCTTTCTTT; j_gene: TRBJ1-1; abundance: NA; v_gene: TRBV3-1/TRBV3-2; d_gene: NA
CDR3aa: CASRGAGGLLAKNIQYF; CDR3nt: TGTGCCAGCAGGGGAGCTGGGGGCTTACTGGCCAAAAACATTCAGTACTTC; j_gene: TRBJ2-4; abundance: NA; v_gene: TRBV28; d_gene: NA
CDR3aa: CASSLGLDYGYTF; CDR3nt: TGTGCCAGCAGTTTGGGGCTAGACTATGGCTACACCTTC; j_gene: TRBJ1-2; abundance: NA; v_gene: TRBV28; d_gene: NA
CDR3aa: CASTTGVGGTEAFF; CDR3nt: TGTGCCAGTACCACAGGGGTTGGAGGCACTGAAGCTTTCTTT; j_gene: TRBJ1-1; abundance: NA; v_gene: TRBV19; d_gene: TRBD1
CDR3aa: CASSLDSSGANVLTF; CDR3nt: TGTGCCAGCAGCTTGGACTCCTCTGGGGCCAACGTCCTGACTTTC; j_gene: TRBJ2-6; abundance: NA; v_gene: TRBV5-4; d_gene: NA
CDR3aa: CASSWAERRYGYTF; CDR3nt: TGTGCCAGCAGTTGGGCCGAACGGCGATATGGCTACACCTTC; j_gene: TRBJ1-2; abundance: NA; v_gene: TRBV6-2/TRBV6-3; d_gene: NA
CDR3aa: CASRRTGSYEQYF; CDR3nt: TGTGCCAGCAGACGGACAGGGTCCTACGAGCAGTACTTC; j_gene: TRBJ2-7; abundance: NA; v_gene: TRBV12-3/TRBV12-4; d_gene: TRBD1
CDR3aa: CASSYAGGRGEQYF; CDR3nt: TGTGCCAGCAGTTACGCGGGGGGCCGGGGCGAGCAGTACTTC; j_gene: TRBJ2-7; abundance: once; v_gene: TRBV6-5; d_gene: TRBD2
CDR3aa: CSASVNRDRAYSPLHF; CDR3nt: TGCAGTGCTAGTGTAAACCGGGACAGGGCCTATTCACCCCTCCACTTT; j_gene: TRBJ1-6; abundance: NA; v_gene: TRBV20-1; d_gene: TRBD1
CDR3aa: CASSDRGRAATDTQYF; CDR3nt: TGTGCCAGCAGTGACAGGGGGAGGGCCGCTACAGATACGCAGTATTTT; j_gene: TRBJ2-3; abundance: NA; v_gene: TRBV6-4; d_gene: NA
CDR3aa: CATSVSSNQPQHF; CDR3nt: TGTGCCACCAGCGTTAGTAGCAATCAGCCCCAGCATTTT; j_gene: TRBJ1-5; abundance: NA; v_gene: TRBV5-4; d_gene: NA
CDR3aa: CASRIQGYTGELFF; CDR3nt: TGTGCCAGCAGGATACAGGGTTATACCGGGGAGCTGTTTTTT; j_gene: TRBJ2-2; abundance: NA; v_gene: TRBV2; d_gene: NA
CDR3aa: CASSPTGSGGELFF; CDR3nt: TGTGCCAGCAGTCCGACAGGGTCGGGCGGGGAGCTGTTTTTT; j_gene: TRBJ2-2; abundance: NA; v_gene: TRBV28; d_gene: TRBD1
CDR3aa: CASSQVSASYEQYF; CDR3nt: TGTGCCAGCAGCCAAGTAAGCGCCTCCTACGAGCAGTACTTC; j_gene: TRBJ2-7; abundance: NA; v_gene: TRBV4-2; d_gene: NA
CDR3aa: CASSPWGSGSYEQYF; CDR3nt: TGTGCCAGCAGCCCCTGGGGTAGCGGGTCCTACGAGCAGTACTTC; j_gene: TRBJ2-7; abundance: NA; v_gene: TRBV7-2; d_gene: TRBD2
CDR3aa: CASSNPGTGVVNYEQYF; CDR3nt: TGTGCCAGCAGCAATCCCGGGACAGGGGTGGTAAACTACGAGCAGTACTTC; j_gene: TRBJ2-7; abundance: NA; v_gene: TRBV21-1; d_gene: NA
CDR3aa: CASSLAHSGSSYNEQFF; CDR3nt: TGTGCCAGCAGCTTAGCCCATAGCGGGAGCTCCTACAATGAGCAGTTCTTC; j_gene: TRBJ2-1; abundance: NA; v_gene: TRBV7-8; d_gene: TRBD2
CDR3aa: CASSLEGARRTEAFF; CDR3nt: TGTGCCAGCAGCTTGGAGGGAGCTAGGAGAACTGAAGCTTTCTTT; j_gene: TRBJ1-1; abundance: NA; v_gene: TRBV5-6; d_gene: NA
CDR3aa: CASSLAGLHYEQYF; CDR3nt: TGTGCCAGCAGCTTGGCAGGCCTCCACTACGAGCAGTACTTC; j_gene: TRBJ2-7; abundance: NA; v_gene: TRBV5-4; d_gene: NA
CDR3aa: CASSLGDRPNQPQHF; CDR3nt: TGCGCCAGCAGCTTGGGGGACAGGCCAAATCAGCCCCAGCATTTT; j_gene: TRBJ1-5; abundance: NA; v_gene: TRBV5-1; d_gene: TRBD1
CDR3aa: CASSLTGIDEQFF; CDR3nt: TGTGCCAGCAGTTTAACAGGGATCGATGAGCAGTTCTTC; j_gene: TRBJ2-1; abundance: NA; v_gene: TRBV27; d_gene: NA
CDR3aa: CASSLVPPNYRGRSTDTQYF; CDR3nt: TGTGCCAGCAGCTTAGTGCCTCCGAACTACAGGGGGCGAAGCACAGATACGCAGTATTTT; j_gene: TRBJ2-3; abundance: once; v_gene: TRBV7-6; d_gene: TRBD1
CDR3aa: CASSRGGDYGYTF; CDR3nt: TGCGCCAGCAGCCGAGGGGGCGACTATGGCTACACCTTC; j_gene: TRBJ1-2; abundance: few; v_gene: TRBV5-1; d_gene: TRBD1
CDR3aa: CASSPLVTGYNEQFF; CDR3nt: TGTGCCAGCTCACCCCTAGTAACAGGGTACAATGAGCAGTTCTTC; j_gene: TRBJ2-1; abundance: once; v_gene: TRBV18; d_gene: NA
CDR3aa: CASSFTRQGFEKLFF; CDR3nt: TGTGCCAGCAGCTTTACCCGGCAGGGTTTTGAAAAACTGTTTTTT; j_gene: TRBJ1-4; abundance: NA; v_gene: TRBV11-2; d_gene: NA
CDR3aa: CAISENLRLYNEQFF; CDR3nt: TGTGCCATCAGTGAAAATTTGCGCCTTTACAATGAGCAGTTCTTC; j_gene: TRBJ2-1; abundance: NA; v_gene: TRBV10-3; d_gene: NA
CDR3aa: CASSVRDSAYNEQFF; CDR3nt: TGTGCCAGCAGCGTCCGGGACAGTGCCTACAATGAGCAGTTCTTC; j_gene: TRBJ2-1; abundance: once; v_gene: TRBV5-5; d_gene: TRBD1
CDR3aa: CASSQGQVYEQYF; CDR3nt: TGTGCCAGCAGTCAGGGACAGGTCTACGAGCAGTACTTC; j_gene: TRBJ2-7; abundance: few; v_gene: TRBV25-1; d_gene: TRBD1
CDR3aa: CASSATGYEQYF; CDR3nt: TGTGCCAGCAGTGCTACCGGCTACGAGCAGTACTTC; j_gene: TRBJ2-7; abundance: many; v_gene: TRBV27; d_gene: NA
CDR3aa: CASSPGTSGLEQYF; CDR3nt: TGTGCCAGCTCACCAGGTACTAGCGGACTTGAGCAGTACTTC; j_gene: TRBJ2-7; abundance: NA; v_gene: TRBV18; d_gene: TRBD2
CDR3aa: CASSLARGELFF; CDR3nt: TGTGCCAGCAGCTTAGCGCGCGGGGAGCTGTTTTTT; j_gene: TRBJ2-2; abundance: NA; v_gene: TRBV5-6; d_gene: NA
CDR3aa: CASSLGAGVSGVIRYEQYF; CDR3nt: TGTGCCAGCAGCTTGGGTGCGGGGGTCAGCGGGGTCATCAGGTACGAGCAGTACTTC; j_gene: TRBJ2-7; abundance: NA; v_gene: TRBV5-4; d_gene: TRBD2
CDR3aa: CASSRTSGAFGTQYF; CDR3nt: TGTGCCAGCAGCCGGACTAGCGGGGCCTTTGGTACGCAGTATTTT; j_gene: TRBJ2-3; abundance: few; v_gene: TRBV2; d_gene: TRBD2
CDR3aa: CASSHGQGRRSGANVLTF; CDR3nt: TGTGCCAGCAGCCACGGACAGGGGAGACGGTCTGGGGCCAACGTCCTGACTTTC; j_gene: TRBJ2-6; abundance: NA; v_gene: TRBV4-2; d_gene: TRBD1